This T cell receptor (beta chain) originates from a study of cytomegalovirus exposure and HLA in healthy donors. Study-level findings and limits: Later analysis revealed greater clonal expansion in HLA-associated TCR beta chains than in equally common others.

Germline loops: CDR1 ENHRY, CDR2 SYGVKD. Trimming removed 4 bases from V and 6 bases from J; junction bases left unmatched: 1. There are 15 residues in the CDR3. The PCR ran on 60 Vbeta and 13 Jbeta primers. Generated by immunoSEQ multiplex PCR, the TCRdb table keeps only in-frame clones and is missing some. The top ten hold approximately 2.5% of the sample, which has around 180,000 clones, 70% to 80% seen once. Details on this clone: Antigen unknown.

V usage is TRBV10-3 and J usage is TRBJ2-1, with 15 bases fitting TRBD2. The sequencing input was PBMCs. This receptor was obtained from a man between 60 and 75 years old in good health and CMV-seronegative. CDR3 bases: TGTGCCATCAGTGGGACTAGCGGGAGGGCCAATGAGCAGTTCTTC. Translated: CAISGTSGRANEQFF.